Here is one T cell receptor (beta chain) with its context. The record originates from a study of blood T cell repertoires in COVID-19. Overall study: Specimens from acute and convalescent COVID-19 originated in the United States, Italy and Spain.

In the authors' methods: By means of reference gene primer amplification, nucleated cell counts were estimated. Profiled with immunoSEQ multiplex PCR; TCRdb holds only in-frame clones, not every one. The V and J calls and clone size were taken over from that table, and D and trimming were inferred from the DNA. The sample includes roughly 70,000 clones, roughly 89% of them seen just once. The V and J ends lost 6 bases and 5 bases respectively, with 18 bases between them. This CDR3 contains 15 residues. Germline CDR1 is SEHNR and CDR2 is FQNEAQ (reference sequence). This TCR came from an elderly man with acute or convalescent COVID-19. The sample taken for sequencing was peripheral blood. The rearrangement joins TRBV7-9 to TRBJ2-3; D is perhaps TRBD2 (6 bases). The chain's CDR3 is CASSIRDSAVDTQYF. CDR3 DNA sequence: TGTGCCAGCAGTATACGGGACTCAGCCGTAGATACGCAGTATTTT.